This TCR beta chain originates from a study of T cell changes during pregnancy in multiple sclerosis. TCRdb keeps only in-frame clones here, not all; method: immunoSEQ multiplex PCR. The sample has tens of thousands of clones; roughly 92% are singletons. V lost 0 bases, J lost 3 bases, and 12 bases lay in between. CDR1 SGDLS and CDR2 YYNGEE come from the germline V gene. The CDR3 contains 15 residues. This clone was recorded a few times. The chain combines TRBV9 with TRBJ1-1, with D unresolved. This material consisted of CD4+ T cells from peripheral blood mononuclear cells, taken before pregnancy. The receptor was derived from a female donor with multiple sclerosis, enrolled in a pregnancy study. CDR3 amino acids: CASSVASGRHTEAFF. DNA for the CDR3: TGTGCCAGCAGCGTAGCGTCAGGCCGGCACACTGAAGCTTTCTTT.